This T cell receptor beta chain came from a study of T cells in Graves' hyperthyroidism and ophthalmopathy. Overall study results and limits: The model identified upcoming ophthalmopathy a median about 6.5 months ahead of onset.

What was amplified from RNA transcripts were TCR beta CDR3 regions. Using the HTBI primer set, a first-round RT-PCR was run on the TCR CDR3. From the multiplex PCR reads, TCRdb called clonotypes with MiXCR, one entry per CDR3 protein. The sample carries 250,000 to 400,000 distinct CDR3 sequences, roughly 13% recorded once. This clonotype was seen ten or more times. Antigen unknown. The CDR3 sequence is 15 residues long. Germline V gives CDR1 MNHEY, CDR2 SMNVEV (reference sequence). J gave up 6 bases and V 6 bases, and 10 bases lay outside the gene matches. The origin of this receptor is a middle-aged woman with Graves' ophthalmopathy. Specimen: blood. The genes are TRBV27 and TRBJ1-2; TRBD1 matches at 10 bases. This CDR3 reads CASRPLGTGVHGYTF. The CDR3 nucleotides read TGTGCCAGCAGGCCCCTCGGGACAGGGGTTCATGGCTACACCTTC.